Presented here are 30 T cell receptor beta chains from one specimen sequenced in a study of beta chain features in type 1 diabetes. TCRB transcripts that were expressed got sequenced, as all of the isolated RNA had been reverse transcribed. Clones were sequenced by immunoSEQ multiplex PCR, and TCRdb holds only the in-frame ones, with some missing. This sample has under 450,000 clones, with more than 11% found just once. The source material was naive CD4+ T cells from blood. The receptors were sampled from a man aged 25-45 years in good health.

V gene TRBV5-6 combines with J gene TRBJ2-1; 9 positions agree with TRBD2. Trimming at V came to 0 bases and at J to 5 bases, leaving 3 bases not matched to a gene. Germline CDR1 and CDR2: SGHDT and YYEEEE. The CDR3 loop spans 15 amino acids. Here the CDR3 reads CASSLVASGDNEQFF. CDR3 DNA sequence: TGTGCCAGCAGCTTGGTGGCTAGCGGGGACAATGAGCAGTTCTTC.

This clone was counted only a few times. The CDR3 bases are TGTGCCTGGAGTCAAGCTAACTATGGCTACACCTTC. This sequence encodes CAWSQANYGYTF. The V call is TRBV30, the J call TRBJ1-2; unclear D gene. CDR1 is GTSNPN, CDR2 SVGIG, per germline (reference sequence). The length of the CDR3 is 12 residues. V shed 2 bases and J shed 0 bases, with 4 bases lying between them.

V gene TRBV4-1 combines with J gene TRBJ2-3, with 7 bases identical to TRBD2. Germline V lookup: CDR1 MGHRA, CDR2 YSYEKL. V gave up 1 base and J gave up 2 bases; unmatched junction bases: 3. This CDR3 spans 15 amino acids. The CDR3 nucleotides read TGCGCCAGCAGCCAAGTCGGGGGGACCACAGATACGCAGTATTTT. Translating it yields CASSQVGGTTDTQYF.

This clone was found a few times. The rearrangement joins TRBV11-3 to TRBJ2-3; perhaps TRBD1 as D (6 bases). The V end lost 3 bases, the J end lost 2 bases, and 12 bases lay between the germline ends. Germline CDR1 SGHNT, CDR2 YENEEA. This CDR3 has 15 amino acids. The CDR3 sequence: CASSLTGRPTDTQYF. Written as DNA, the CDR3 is TGTGCCAGCAGCTTGACAGGAAGGCCCACAGATACGCAGTATTTT.

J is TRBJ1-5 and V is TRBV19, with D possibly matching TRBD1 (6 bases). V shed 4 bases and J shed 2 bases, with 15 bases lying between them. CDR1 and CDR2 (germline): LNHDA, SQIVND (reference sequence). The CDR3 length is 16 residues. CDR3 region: CASSKKQGLGNQPQHF. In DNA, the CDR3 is TGTGCCAGTAGTAAAAAACAGGGATTAGGCAATCAGCCCCAGCATTTT.

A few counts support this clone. CDR3 sequence reads: CASSQDLRGPYGYTF. DNA of the CDR3: TGCGCCAGCAGCCAAGATCTCAGGGGGCCCTATGGCTACACCTTC. This chain joins TRBV4-3 and TRBJ1-2; 8 bases are shared with TRBD1. The CDR3 consists of 15 residues. Germline V gene lookup returns CDR1 LGHNA and CDR2 YSLEER. Germline trimming cut 0 bases from V and 4 bases from J; bases unmatched to any gene: 4.

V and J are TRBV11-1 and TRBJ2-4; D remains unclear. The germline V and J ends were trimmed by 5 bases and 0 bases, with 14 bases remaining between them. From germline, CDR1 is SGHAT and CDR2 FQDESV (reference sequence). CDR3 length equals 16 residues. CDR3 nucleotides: TGTGCCAGCAGCCCCAAGAGTCCCTTAGCCAAAAACATTCAGTACTTC. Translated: CASSPKSPLAKNIQYF.

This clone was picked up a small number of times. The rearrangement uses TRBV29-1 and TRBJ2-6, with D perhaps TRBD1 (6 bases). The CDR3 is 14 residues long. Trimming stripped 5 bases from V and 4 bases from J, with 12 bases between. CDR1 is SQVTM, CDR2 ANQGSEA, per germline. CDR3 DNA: TGCAGCGTTAAAGCAGGGGTCGGGGCCAACGTCCTGACTTTC. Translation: CSVKAGVGANVLTF.

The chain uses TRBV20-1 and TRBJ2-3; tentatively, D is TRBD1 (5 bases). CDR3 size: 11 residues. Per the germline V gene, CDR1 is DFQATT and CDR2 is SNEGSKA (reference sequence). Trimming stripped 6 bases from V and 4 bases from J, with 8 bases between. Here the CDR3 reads CSADIADTQYF. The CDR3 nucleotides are TGCAGTGCGGACATAGCAGATACGCAGTATTTT.

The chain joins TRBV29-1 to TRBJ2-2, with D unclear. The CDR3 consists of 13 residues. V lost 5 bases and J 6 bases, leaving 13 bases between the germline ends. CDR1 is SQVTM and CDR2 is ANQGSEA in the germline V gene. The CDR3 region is CSVIWDSAGELFF. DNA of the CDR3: TGCAGCGTTATTTGGGATTCGGCCGGGGAGCTGTTTTTT.

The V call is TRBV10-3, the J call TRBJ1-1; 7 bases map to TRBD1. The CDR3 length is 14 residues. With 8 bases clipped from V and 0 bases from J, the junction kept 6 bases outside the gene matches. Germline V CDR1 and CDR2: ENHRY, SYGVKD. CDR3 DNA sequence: TGTGCCATCGGGCCGACAGGGATGAACACTGAAGCTTTCTTT. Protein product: CAIGPTGMNTEAFF.

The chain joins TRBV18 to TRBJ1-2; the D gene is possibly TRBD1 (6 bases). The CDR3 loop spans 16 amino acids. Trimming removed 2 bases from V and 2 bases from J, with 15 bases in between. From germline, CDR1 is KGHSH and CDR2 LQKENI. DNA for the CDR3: TGTGCCAGCTCACCAGTTTCAATTCAGGGGAACTATGGCTACACCTTC. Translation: CASSPVSIQGNYGYTF.

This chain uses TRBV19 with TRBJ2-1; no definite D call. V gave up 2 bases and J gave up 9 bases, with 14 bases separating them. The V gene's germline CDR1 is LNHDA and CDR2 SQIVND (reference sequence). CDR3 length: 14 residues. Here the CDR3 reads CASSIFKGNREQFF. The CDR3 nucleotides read TGTGCCAGTAGTATATTTAAGGGTAATCGTGAGCAGTTCTTC.

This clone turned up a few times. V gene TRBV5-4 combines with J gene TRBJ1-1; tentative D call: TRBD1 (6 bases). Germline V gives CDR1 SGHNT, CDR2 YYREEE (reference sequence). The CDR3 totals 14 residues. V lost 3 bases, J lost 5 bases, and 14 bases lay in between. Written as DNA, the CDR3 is TGTGCCAGCAGCTCTAGGAGGGACATTACTGAAGCTTTCTTT. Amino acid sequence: CASSSRRDITEAFF.

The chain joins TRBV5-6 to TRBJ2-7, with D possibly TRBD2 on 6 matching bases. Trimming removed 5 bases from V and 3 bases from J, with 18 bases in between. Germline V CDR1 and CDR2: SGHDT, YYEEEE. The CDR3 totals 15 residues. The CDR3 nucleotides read TGTGCCAGCAGTCACCCTTCCGGGAGTCTCTACGAGCAGTACGTC. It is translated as CASSHPSGSLYEQYV.

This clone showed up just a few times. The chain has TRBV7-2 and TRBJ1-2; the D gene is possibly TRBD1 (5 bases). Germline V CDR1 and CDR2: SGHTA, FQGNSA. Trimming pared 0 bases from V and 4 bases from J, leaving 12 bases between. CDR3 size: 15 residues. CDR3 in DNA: TGTGCCAGCAGCTTAGCTACGGGACCGCCCTATGGCTACACCTTC. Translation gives CASSLATGPPYGYTF.

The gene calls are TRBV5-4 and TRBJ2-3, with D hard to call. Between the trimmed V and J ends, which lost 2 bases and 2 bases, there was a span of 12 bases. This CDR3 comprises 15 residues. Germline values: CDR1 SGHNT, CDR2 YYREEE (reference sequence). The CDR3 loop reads CASSFGHTATDTQYF. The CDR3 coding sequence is TGTGCCAGCAGCTTTGGCCACACGGCCACAGATACGCAGTATTTT.

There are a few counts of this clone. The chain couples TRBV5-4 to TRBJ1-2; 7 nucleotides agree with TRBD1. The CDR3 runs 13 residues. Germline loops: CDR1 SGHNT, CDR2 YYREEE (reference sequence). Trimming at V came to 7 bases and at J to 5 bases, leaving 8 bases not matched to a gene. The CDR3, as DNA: TGTGCCAGCGGATCTGGGACAGCTTATGGCTACACCTTC. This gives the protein CASGSGTAYGYTF.

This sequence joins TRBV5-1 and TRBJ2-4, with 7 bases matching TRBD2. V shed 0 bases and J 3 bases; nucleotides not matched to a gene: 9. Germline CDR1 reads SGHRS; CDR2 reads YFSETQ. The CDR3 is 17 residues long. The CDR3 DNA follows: TGCGCCAGCAGCTTGGAAGTGCTAGCGGACCTCAAAAACATTCAGTACTTC. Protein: CASSLEVLADLKNIQYF.

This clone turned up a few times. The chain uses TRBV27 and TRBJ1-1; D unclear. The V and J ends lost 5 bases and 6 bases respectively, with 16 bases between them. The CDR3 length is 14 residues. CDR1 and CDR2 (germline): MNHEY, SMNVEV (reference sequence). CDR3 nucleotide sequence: TGTGCCAGCAGTGAAACCCCCGGAAGAGCTGAAGCTTTCTTT. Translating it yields CASSETPGRAEAFF.

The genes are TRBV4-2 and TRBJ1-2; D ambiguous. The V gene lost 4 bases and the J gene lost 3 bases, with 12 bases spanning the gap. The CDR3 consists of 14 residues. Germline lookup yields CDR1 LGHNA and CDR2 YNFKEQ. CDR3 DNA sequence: TGTGCCAGCAGCCCCGGGCCGTCAGACTATGGCTACACCTTC. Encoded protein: CASSPGPSDYGYTF.

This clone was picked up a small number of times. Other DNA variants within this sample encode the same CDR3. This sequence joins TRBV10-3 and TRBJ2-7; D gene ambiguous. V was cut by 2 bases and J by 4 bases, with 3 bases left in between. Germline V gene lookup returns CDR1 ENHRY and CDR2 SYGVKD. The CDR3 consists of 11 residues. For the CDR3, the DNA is TGTGCCATCAGTGAGGGTTACGAGCAGTACTTC. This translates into CAISEGYEQYF.

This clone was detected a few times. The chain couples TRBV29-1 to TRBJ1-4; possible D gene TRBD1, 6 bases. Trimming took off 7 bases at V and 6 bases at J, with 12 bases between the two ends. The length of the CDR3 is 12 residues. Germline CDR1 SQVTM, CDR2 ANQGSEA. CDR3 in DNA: TGCAGCGCCCAGGGGTTGGATGAAAAACTGTTTTTT. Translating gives CSAQGLDEKLFF.

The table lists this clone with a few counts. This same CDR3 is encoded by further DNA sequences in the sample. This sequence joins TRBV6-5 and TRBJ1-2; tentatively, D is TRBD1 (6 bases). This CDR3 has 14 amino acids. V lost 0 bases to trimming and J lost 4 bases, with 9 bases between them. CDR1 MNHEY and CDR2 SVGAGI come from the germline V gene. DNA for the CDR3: TGTGCCAGCAGTTACTCGGGAGGGGGCTATGGCTACACCTTC. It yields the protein CASSYSGGGYGYTF.

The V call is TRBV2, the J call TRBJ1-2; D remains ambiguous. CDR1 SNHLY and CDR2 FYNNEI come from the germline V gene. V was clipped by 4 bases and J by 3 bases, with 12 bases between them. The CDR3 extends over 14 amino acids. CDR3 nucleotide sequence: TGTGCCAGCAGTGCGTCCGGGAATGACTATGGCTACACCTTC. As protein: CASSASGNDYGYTF.

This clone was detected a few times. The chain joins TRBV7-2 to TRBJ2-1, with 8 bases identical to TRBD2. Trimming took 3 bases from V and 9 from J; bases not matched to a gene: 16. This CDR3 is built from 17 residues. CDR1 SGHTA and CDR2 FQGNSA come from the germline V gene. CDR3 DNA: TGTGCCAGCAGCTTCAGTGGAGCGGGGGCCATTAGCAGTGAGCAGTTCTTC. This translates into CASSFSGAGAISSEQFF.

The CDR3 spells CASSLARPGELFF. Written as DNA, the CDR3 is TGTGCCAGCAGCTTAGCGCGTCCCGGGGAGCTGTTTTTT. This sequence joins TRBV7-8 and TRBJ2-2; D is uncertain. Germline loops: CDR1 SGHVS, CDR2 FQNEAQ. Between the trimmed V and J ends, which lost 0 bases and 6 bases, there was a span of 5 bases. The CDR3 has 13 residues.

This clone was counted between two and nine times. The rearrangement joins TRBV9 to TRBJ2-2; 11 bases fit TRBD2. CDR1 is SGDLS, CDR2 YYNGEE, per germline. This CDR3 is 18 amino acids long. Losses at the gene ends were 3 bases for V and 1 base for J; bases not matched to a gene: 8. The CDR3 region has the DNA TGTGCCAGCAGCGAGCGCCCCGGACTAGCGGGGAACACCGGGGAGCTGTTTTTT. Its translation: CASSERPGLAGNTGELFF.

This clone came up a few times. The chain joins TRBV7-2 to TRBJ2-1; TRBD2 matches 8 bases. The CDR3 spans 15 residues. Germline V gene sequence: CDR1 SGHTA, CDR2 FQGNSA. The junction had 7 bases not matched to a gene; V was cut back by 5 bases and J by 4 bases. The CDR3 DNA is TGTGCCAGCAGCACCGCAGCGGGGGTTTACAATGAGCAGTTCTTC. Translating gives CASSTAAGVYNEQFF.

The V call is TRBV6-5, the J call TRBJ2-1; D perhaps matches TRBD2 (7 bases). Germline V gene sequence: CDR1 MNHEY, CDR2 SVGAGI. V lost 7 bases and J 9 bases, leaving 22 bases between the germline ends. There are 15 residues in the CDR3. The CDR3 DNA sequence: TGTGCCAGCACTTCAGTGGGGGGGACACGGAGTGAGCAGTTCTTC. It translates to CASTSVGGTRSEQFF.